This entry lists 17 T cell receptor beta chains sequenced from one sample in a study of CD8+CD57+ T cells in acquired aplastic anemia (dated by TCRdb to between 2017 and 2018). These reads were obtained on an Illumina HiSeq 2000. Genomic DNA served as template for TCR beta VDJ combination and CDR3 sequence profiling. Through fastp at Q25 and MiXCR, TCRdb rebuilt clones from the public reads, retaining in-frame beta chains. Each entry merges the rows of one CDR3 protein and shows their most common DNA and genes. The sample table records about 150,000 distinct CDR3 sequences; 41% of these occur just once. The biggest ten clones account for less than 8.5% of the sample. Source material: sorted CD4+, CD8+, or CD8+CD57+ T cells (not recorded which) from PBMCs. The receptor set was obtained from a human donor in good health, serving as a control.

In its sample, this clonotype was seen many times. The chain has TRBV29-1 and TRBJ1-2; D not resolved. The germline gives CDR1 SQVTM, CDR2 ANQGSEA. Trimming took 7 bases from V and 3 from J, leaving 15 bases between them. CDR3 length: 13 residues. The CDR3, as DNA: TGCAGCGACGCAAGAAGGAGGGACTATGGCTACACCTTC. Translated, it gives CSDARRRDYGYTF.

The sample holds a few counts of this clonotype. CDR3 DNA: TGTGCCAGCTCACCCCGACAGGGACGGACTGAAGCTTTCTTT. Residues: CASSPRQGRTEAFF. This chain links TRBV18 with TRBJ1-1, with TRBD1 identical over 7 bases. The trim removed 3 bases at V and 5 bases at J, leaving 6 bases unmatched. Per the germline V gene, CDR1 is KGHSH and CDR2 is LQKENI. The CDR3 covers 14 residues.

The CDR3 sequence is CAIGRSGEQYF. CDR3 nucleotides: TGTGCCATCGGGAGGAGCGGCGAGCAGTACTTC. V and J are TRBV10-3 and TRBJ2-7, with D tentatively TRBD2 (6 bases). Germline CDR1 reads ENHRY; CDR2 reads SYGVKD. V was trimmed by 8 bases and J by 6 bases, leaving 11 bases between them. The CDR3 is made up of 11 amino acids.

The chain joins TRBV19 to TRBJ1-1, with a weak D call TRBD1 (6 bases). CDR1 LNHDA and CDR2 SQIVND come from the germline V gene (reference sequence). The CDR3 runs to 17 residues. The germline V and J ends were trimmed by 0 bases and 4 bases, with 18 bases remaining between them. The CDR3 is CASSIDYRAIEGTEAFF. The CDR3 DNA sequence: TGTGCCAGTAGTATAGATTACAGGGCAATTGAGGGCACTGAAGCTTTCTTT.

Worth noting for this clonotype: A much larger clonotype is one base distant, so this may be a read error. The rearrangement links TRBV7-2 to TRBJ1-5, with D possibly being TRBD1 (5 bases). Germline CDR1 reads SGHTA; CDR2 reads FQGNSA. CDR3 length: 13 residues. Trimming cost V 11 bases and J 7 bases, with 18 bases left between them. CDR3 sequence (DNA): TGTGCCTGGAGCTCCTCCCAGGGACAGCCCCAGCATTTT. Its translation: CAWSSSQGQPQHF.

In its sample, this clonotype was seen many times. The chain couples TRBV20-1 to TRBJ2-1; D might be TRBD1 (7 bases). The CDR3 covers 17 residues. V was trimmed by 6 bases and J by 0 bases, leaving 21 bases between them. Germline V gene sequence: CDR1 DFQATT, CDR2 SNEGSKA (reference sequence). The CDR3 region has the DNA TGCAGTGCCCAGGGGGGCGGAATGAGGAGCTCCTACAATGAGCAGTTCTTC. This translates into CSAQGGGMRSSYNEQFF.

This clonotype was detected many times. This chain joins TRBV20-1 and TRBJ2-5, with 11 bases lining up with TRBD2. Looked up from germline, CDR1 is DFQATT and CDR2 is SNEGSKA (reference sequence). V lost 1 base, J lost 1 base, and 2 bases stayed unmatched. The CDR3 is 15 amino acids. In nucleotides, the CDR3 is TGCAGTGCTAGAGTCGGACTAGCGGGCCAAGAGACCCAGTACTTC. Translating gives CSARVGLAGQETQYF.

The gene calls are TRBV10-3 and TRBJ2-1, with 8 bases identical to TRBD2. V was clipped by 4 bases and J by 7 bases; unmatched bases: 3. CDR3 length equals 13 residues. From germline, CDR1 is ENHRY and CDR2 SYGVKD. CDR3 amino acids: CAISASGQNEQFF. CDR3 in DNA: TGTGCCATCAGTGCTAGCGGGCAAAATGAGCAGTTCTTC.

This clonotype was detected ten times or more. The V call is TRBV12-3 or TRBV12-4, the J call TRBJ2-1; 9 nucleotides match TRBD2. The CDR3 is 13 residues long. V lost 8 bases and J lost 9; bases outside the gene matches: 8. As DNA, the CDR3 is TGTGCCAGCGGACTAGCGTGGATGGGTGAGCAGTTCTTC. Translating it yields CASGLAWMGEQFF.

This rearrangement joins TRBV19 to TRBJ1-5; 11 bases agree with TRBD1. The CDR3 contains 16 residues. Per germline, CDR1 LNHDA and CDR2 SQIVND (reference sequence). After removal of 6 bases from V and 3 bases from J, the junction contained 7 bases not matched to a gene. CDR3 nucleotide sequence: TGTGCCAGTAGGGGTAGGGGACAGGGGGACAATCAGCCCCAGCATTTT. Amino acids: CASRGRGQGDNQPQHF.

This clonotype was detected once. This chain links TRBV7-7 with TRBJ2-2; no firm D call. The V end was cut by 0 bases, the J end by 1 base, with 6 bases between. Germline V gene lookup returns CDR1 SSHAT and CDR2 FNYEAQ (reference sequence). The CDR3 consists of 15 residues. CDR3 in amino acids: CASSLAGWNTGELFF. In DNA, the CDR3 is TGTGCCAGCAGCTTAGCTGGGTGGAACACCGGGGAGCTGTTTTTT.

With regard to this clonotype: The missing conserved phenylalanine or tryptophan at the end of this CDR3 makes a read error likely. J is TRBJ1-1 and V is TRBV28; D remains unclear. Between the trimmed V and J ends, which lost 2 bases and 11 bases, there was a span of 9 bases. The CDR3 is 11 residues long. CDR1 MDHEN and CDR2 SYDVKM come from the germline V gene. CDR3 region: CASSLRGRAFV. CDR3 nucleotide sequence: TGTGCCAGCAGTTTAAGAGGGAGGGCTTTCGTT.

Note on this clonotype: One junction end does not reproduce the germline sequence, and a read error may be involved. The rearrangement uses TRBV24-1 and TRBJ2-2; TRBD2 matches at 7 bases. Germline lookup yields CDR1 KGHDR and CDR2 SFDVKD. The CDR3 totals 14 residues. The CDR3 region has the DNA TGTGTCACGGCGGCGGGGGAGAACACCGGGGAGCTGTTCTTT. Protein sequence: CVTAAGENTGELFF.

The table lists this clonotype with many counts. CDR3: CASSLGLAGGATDTQYF. The CDR3 nucleotides read TGCGCCAGCAGCTTGGGGCTAGCGGGAGGCGCGACAGATACGCAGTATTTT. V and J are TRBV5-1 and TRBJ2-3; TRBD2 matches at 11 bases. The V and J ends lost 0 bases and 3 bases, in that order; junction bases with no gene match: 6. CDR3 length equals 17 residues. The germline CDR1 and CDR2 sequences are SGHRS and YFSETQ.

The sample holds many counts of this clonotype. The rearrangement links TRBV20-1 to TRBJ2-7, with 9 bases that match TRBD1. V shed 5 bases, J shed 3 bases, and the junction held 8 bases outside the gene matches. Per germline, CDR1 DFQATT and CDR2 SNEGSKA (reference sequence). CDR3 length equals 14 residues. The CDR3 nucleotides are TGCAGTGCTGGGGAACAGGGGGCTCGCTACGAGCAGTACTTC. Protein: CSAGEQGARYEQYF.

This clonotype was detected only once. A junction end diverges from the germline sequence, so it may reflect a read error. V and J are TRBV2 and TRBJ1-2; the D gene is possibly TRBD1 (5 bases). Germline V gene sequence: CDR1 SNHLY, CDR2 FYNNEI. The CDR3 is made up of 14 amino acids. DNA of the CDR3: TGTACCAGCAGAGATGGGGGAACAAACTATGGCTACACCTTC. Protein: CTSRDGGTNYGYTF.

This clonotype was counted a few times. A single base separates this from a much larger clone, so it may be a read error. Written as DNA, the CDR3 is TGCGCCAGCAGCCTACCGTCAGAGGCACAGGACTATGGCTACACCTTC. It yields the protein CASSLPSEAQDYGYTF. The chain recombines TRBV4-1 with TRBJ1-2, with D perhaps matching TRBD1 (5 bases). The CDR3 consists of 16 residues. The germline CDR1 and CDR2 sequences are MGHRA and YSYEKL. Trimming took off 4 bases at V and 3 bases at J, with 18 bases between the two ends.